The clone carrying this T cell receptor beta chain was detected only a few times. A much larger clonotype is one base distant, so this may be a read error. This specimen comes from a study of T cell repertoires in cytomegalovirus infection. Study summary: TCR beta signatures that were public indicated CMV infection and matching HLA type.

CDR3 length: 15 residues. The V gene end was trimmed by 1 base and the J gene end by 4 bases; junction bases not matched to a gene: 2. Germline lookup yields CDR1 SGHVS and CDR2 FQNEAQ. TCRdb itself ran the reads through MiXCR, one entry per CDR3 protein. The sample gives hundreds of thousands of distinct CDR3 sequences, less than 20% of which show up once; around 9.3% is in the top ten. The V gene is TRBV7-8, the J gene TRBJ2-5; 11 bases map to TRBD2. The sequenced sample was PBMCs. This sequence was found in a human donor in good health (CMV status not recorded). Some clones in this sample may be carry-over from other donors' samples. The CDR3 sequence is CASSLVAGGAETQYF. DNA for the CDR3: TGTGCCAGCAGCTTAGTAGCGGGAGGGGCAGAGACCCAGTACTTC. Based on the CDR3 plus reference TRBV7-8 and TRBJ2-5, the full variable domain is GAGVSQSPRYKVAKRGQDVALRCDPISGHVSLFWYQQALGQGPEFLTYFQNEAQLDKSGLPSDRFFAERPEGSVSTLKIQRTQQEDSAVYLCASSLVAGGAETQYFGPGTRLLVL.